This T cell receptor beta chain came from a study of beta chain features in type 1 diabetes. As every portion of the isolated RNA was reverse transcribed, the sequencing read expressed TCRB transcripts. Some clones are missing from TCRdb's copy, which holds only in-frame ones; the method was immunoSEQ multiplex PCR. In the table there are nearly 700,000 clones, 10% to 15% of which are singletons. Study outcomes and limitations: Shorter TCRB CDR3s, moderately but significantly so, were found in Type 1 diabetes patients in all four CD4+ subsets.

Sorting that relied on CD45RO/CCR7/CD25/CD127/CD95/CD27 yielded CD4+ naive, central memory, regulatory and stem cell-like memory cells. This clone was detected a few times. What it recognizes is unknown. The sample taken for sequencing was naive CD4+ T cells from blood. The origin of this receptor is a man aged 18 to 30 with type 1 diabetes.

The CDR3 sequence is CASSQRGWTESYNEQFF. The CDR3 nucleotides are TGCGCCAGCAGCCAACGGGGGTGGACGGAGTCCTACAATGAGCAGTTCTTC. The V and J genes are TRBV4-1 and TRBJ2-1, with D maybe TRBD2 (6 bases). CDR1 MGHRA and CDR2 YSYEKL come from the germline V gene. The CDR3 is 17 amino acids. V dropped 2 bases and J dropped 1 base, with 15 bases sitting between them.